This T cell receptor (beta chain) is from a study of blood T cell repertoires in COVID-19. Clones were read by immunoSEQ multiplex PCR, and TCRdb kept only the in-frame ones, dropping some. The data show 120,000 or so clones, roughly 74% seen once. The table lists this clone with a count of one. Germline-derived CDR1 and CDR2 are SGHRS and YFSETQ. V trimming: 0 bases; J trimming: 2 bases; junction bases outside the gene matches: 13. The CDR3 totals 18 residues. This TCR came from a man in his sixties with acute or convalescent COVID-19. Sequencing was performed on peripheral blood. The chain is built from TRBV5-1 and TRBJ2-5; TRBD1 agrees at 7 bases. The CDR3 here is CASSLAFTGVTGQETQYF. CDR3 sequence (DNA): TGCGCCAGCAGCTTGGCCTTTACGGGCGTGACAGGGCAAGAGACCCAGTACTTC.